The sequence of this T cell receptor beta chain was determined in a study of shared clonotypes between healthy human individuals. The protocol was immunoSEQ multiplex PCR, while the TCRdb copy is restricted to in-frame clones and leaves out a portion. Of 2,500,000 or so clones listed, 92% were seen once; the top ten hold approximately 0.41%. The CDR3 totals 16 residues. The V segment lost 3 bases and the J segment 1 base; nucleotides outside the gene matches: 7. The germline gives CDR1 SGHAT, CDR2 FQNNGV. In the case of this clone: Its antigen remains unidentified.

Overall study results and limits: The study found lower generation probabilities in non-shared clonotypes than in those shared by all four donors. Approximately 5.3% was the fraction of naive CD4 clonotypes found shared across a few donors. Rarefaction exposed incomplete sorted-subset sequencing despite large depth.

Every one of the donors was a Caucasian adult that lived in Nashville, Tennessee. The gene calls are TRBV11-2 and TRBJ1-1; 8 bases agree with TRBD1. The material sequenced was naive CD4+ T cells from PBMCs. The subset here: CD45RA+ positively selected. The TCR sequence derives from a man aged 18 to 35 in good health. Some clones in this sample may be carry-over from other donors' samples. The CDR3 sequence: CASSFWAGGGNTEAFF. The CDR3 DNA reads TGTGCCAGCAGCTTTTGGGCAGGGGGCGGGAACACTGAAGCTTTCTTT.